What follows describes a single T cell receptor beta chain. The antigen remains undetermined. Germline loops: CDR1 ENHRY, CDR2 SYGVKD. This CDR3 comprises 15 residues. Trimming shortened V by 3 bases and J by 4 bases, and 15 bases separated the two germline ends. The method was immunoSEQ multiplex PCR; TCRdb's version includes in-frame clones alone and lacks a portion of them. This sample carries approximately 100,000 clones, roughly 86% of them seen once, and the ten largest clones take more than 1.2%. The sample originates from a study of T cell responses to AZD1222 COVID-19 vaccine. Study-wide points: Baseline antibody screening turned up just six seropositive AZD1222 recipients. The sample set comprised mostly white British donors with more females, and clonal diversity was possibly underestimated. Repertoires were obtained only post-peak T cell response. Among vaccine-associated CD4 TCRs, coverage spanned spike, with dominance at 160-218 and 743-854.

The chain couples TRBV10-3 to TRBJ1-2; no reliable D call. The origin of this receptor is an adult in good health. The sequences come from peripheral blood, collected on day 0 of AZD1222 vaccination. The CDR3 coding sequence is TGTGCCATCAGTGACGGAATGGGCAGTGGCTATGGCTACACCTTC. Translation gives CAISDGMGSGYGYTF.